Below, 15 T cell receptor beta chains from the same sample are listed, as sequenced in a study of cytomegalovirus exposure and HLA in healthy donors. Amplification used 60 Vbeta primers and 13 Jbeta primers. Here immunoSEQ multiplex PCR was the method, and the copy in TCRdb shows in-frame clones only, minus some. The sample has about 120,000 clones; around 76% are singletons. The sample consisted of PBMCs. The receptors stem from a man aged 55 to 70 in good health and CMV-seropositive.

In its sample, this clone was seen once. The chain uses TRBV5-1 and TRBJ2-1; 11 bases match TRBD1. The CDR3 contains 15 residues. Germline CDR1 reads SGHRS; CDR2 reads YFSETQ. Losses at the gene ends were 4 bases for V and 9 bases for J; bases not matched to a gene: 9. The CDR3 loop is CASSPNRDRGSEQFF. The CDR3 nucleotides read TGCGCCAGCAGCCCGAACCGGGACAGGGGGTCTGAGCAGTTCTTC.

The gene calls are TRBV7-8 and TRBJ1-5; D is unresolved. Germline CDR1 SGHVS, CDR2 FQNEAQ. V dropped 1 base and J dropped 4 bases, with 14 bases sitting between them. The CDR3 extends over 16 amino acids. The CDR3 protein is CASSLVSNAGNQPQHF. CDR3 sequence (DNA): TGTGCCAGCAGCTTAGTCTCGAACGCCGGGAATCAGCCCCAGCATTTT.

CDR3 loop: CSVEDRRTYNEQFF. CDR3 nucleotides: TGCAGCGTTGAAGACAGGCGTACCTACAATGAGCAGTTCTTC. V usage is TRBV29-1 and J usage is TRBJ2-1; D is unresolved. This CDR3 is built from 14 residues. Germline-derived CDR1 and CDR2 are SQVTM and ANQGSEA. Trimming left V 0 bases short and J 2 bases short, with 8 bases between.

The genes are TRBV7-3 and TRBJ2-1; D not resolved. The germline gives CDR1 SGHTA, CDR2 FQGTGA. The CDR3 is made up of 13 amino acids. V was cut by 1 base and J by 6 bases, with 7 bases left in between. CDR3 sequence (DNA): TGTGCCAGCAGCTTAATGTACGGCAATGAGCAGTTCTTC. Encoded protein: CASSLMYGNEQFF. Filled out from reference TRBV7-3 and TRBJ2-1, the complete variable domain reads GAGVSQTPSNKVTEKGKYVELRCDPISGHTALYWYRQSLGQGPEFLIYFQGTGAADDSGLPNDRFFAVRPEGSVSTLKIQRTERGDSAVYLCASSLMYGNEQFFGPGTRLTVL.

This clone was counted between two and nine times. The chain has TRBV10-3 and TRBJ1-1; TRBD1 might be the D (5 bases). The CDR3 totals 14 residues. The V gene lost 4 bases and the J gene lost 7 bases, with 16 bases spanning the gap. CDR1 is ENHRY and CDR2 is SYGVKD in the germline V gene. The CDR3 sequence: CAISGTRGENEAFF. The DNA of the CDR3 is TGTGCCATCAGTGGGACTCGGGGGGAGAATGAAGCTTTCTTT.

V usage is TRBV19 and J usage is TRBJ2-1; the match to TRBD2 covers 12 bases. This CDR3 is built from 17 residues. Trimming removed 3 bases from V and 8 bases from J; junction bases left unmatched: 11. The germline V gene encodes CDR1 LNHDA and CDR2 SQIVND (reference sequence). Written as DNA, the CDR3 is TGTGCCAGTAGTATCTCTAGCGGGGGGGCGGCCCCACATGAGCAGTTCTTC. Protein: CASSISSGGAAPHEQFF.

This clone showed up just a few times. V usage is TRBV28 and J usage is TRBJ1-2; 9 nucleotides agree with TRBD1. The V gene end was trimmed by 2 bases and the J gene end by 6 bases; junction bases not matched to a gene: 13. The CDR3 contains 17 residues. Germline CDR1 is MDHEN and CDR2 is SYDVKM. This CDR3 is CASSLGTGSVFGHGYTF. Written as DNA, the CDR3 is TGTGCCAGCAGTTTAGGGACAGGGTCCGTCTTCGGACATGGCTACACCTTC.

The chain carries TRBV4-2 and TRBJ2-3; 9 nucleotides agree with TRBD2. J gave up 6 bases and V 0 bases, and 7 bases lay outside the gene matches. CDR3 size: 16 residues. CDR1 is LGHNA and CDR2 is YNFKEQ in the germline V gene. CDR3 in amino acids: CASSQESPSGIDTQYF. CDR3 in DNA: TGTGCCAGCAGCCAAGAATCCCCTAGCGGGATCGATACGCAGTATTTT.

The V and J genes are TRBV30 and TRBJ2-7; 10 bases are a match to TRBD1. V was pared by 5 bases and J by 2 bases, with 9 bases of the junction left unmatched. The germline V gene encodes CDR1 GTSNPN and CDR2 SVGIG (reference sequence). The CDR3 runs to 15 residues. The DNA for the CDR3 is TGTGCCTGGGGGTCCGGGACAGGGGTGACCTACGAGCAGTACTTC. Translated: CAWGSGTGVTYEQYF.

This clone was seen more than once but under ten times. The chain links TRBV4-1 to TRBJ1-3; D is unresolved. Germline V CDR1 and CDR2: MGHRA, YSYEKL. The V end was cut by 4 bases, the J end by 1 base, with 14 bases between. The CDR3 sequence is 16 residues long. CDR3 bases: TGCGCCAGCAGCCCTCATGACTGGGTGTCTGGAAACACCATATATTTT. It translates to CASSPHDWVSGNTIYF.

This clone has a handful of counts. CDR3 amino acids: CASSFRGKDTQYF. In nucleotides, the CDR3 is TGTGCCAGTAGTTTTAGAGGAAAAGATACGCAGTATTTT. The V and J genes are TRBV19 and TRBJ2-3; no clear D. Germline CDR1 is LNHDA and CDR2 is SQIVND (reference sequence). This CDR3 region has 13 residues. V lost 5 bases, J lost 5 bases, and 11 bases lay in between.

The CDR3 DNA follows: TGTGCCAGCAGCTTAGCGACTGCGCGGGGCACTGAAGCTTTCTTT. Translated: CASSLATARGTEAFF. The genes are TRBV7-2 and TRBJ1-1, with unresolved D. This CDR3 contains 15 residues. V was trimmed by 0 bases and J by 4 bases, leaving 12 bases between them. CDR1 SGHTA and CDR2 FQGNSA come from the germline V gene.

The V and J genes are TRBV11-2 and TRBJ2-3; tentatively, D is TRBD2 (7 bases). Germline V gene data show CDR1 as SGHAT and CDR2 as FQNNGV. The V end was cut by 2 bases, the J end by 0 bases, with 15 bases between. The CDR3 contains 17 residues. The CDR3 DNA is TGTGCCAGCAGCTTACTTTCGGCGGGGGCTAGCACAGATACGCAGTATTTT. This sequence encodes CASSLLSAGASTDTQYF.

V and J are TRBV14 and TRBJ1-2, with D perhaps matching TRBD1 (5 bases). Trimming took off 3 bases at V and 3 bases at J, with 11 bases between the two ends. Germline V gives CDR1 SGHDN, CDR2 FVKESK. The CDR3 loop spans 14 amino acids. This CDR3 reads CASSQSDRYYGYTF. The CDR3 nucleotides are TGTGCCAGCAGCCAGAGCGACAGATACTATGGCTACACCTTC.

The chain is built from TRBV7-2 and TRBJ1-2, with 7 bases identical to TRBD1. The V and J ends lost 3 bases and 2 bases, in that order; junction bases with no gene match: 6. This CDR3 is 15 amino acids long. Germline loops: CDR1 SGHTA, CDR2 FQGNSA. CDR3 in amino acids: CASSFQTTGNYGYTF. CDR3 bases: TGTGCCAGCAGCTTCCAAACGACAGGGAACTATGGCTACACCTTC.